This is a list of T cell receptor beta chains from one sample in a study of spatial heterogeneity in lung cancer. One entry per CDR3 protein, called by TCRdb with MiXCR from the 5' RACE reads. Of roughly 120,000 distinct CDR3 sequences in the sample, more than 9% were seen once. Source: PBMCs, taken at follow-up. The receptors come from a male donor with early-stage non-small cell lung cancer. The CDR3 runs from the conserved cysteine through the conserved F or W. A D gene is named only where the DNA matches it firmly. A clone size is listed for some rows: how often the clone was seen (once, few, many), or a class if it is expanded.

v_gene,abundance,d_gene,j_gene,CDR3nt,CDR3aa
TRBV27,few,.,TRBJ2-5,TGTGCCAGCAGTTTCACTAGTAACCAAGAGACCCAGTACTTC,CASSFTSNQETQYF
TRBV11-2,few,TRBD1,TRBJ1-2,TGTGCCAGCAGCACCCGCCTGGACAGGGACTATGGCTACACCTTC,CASSTRLDRDYGYTF
TRBV10-3,many,TRBD1,TRBJ2-1,TGTGCCATCAGTGGGGGGACAGGGGACAATGAGCAGTTCTTC,CAISGGTGDNEQFF
TRBV28,.,.,TRBJ1-4,TGTGCCAGCAGTTTGCTACGGGTGAAACTGTTTTTT,CASSLLRVKLFF
TRBV15,few,TRBD2,TRBJ2-3,TGTGCCACCAGCTGGCGGGGGGGTACAGATACGCAGTATTTT,CATSWRGGTDTQYF
TRBV5-1,.,TRBD1,TRBJ2-5,TGCGCCAGCAGCTTGGATGAGGGGGCGCGGGAGACCCAGTACTTC,CASSLDEGARETQYF
TRBV19,few,TRBD1,TRBJ2-1,TGTGCCAGTAGGCGTACAGGGGAAAATGAGCAGTTCTTC,CASRRTGENEQFF
TRBV9,many,TRBD1,TRBJ1-2,TGTGCCAGCAGCTTGGGACAGCGTAACTATGGCTACACCTTC,CASSLGQRNYGYTF
TRBV27,.,TRBD1,TRBJ1-5,TGTGCCAGCAGCCCCTCCAGACAGGGACAGCCCCAGCATTTT,CASSPSRQGQPQHF
TRBV9,.,.,TRBJ2-2,TGTGCCAGCAGCGTAGCTTCGCTAGCGAACACCGGGGAGCTGTTTTTT,CASSVASLANTGELFF
TRBV7-9,.,.,TRBJ2-3,TGTGCCAGCAGCTCCAACAGAGCAGATACGCAGTATTTT,CASSSNRADTQYF
TRBV7-2,few,TRBD1,TRBJ1-3,TGTGCCAGCAGCTTCGGGACAGGGGGTCGCTCTGGAAACACCATATATTTT,CASSFGTGGRSGNTIYF
TRBV7-2,few,.,TRBJ2-3,TGTGCCAGCAGCTTAGCGTACAGAGACACAGATACGCAGTATTTT,CASSLAYRDTDTQYF
TRBV19,many,.,TRBJ1-1,TGTGCCAGTAGTATAGATCCTCTTGCCAACACTGAAGCTTTCTTT,CASSIDPLANTEAFF
TRBV20-1,.,TRBD1,TRBJ2-1,TGCAGTGCTAGTGGCACAGGGGCCTACAATGAGCAGTTCTTC,CSASGTGAYNEQFF
TRBV7-9,.,.,TRBJ2-3,TGTGCCAGCAGCTATATGCCCCTTGGGGTAGGGGCAGATACGCAGTATTTT,CASSYMPLGVGADTQYF
TRBV25-1,many,.,TRBJ1-4,TGTGCCAGCAGTGAGACGAGGGTCGTCGGCGAAAAACTGTTTTTT,CASSETRVVGEKLFF
TRBV6-6,.,.,TRBJ2-1,TGTGCCAGCAGTTACTCGAGGCTGTTCTTC,CASSYSRLFF
TRBV7-9,.,.,TRBJ1-1,TGTGCCAGCAGCCCGCAGGGTGTCACTGAAGCTTTCTTT,CASSPQGVTEAFF
TRBV25-1,few,TRBD2,TRBJ2-7,TGTGCCAGCAGTGAATTAGGCGGGGGGCTATACGAGCAGTACTTC,CASSELGGGLYEQYF
TRBV9,many,.,TRBJ1-1,TGTGCCAGCAGCACCGTACAGGGATACACTGAAGCTTTCTTT,CASSTVQGYTEAFF
TRBV7-2,.,.,TRBJ1-2,TGTGCCAGCGGACCTCTCCGGGAACAGGGTGGCTATGGCTACACCTTC,CASGPLREQGGYGYTF